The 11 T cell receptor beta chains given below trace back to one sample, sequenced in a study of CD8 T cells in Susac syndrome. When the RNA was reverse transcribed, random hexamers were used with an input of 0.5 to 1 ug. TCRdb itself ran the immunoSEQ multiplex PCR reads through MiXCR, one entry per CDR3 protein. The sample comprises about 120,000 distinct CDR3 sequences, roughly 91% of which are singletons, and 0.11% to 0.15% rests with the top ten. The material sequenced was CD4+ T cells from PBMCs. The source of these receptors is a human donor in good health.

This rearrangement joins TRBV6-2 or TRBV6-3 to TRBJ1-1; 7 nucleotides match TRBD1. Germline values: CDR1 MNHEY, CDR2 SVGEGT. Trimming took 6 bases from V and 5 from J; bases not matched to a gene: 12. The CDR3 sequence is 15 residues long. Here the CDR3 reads CASSRNRGGGTEAFF. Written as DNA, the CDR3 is TGTGCCAGCAGCAGAAACAGGGGAGGCGGAACTGAAGCTTTCTTT.

DNA for the CDR3: TGTGCCAGCAGCCGAGGACTAGCGGGGGACCAAGAGACCCAGTACTTC. Amino acids: CASSRGLAGDQETQYF. V gene TRBV7-2 combines with J gene TRBJ2-5; TRBD2 matches 13 bases. Germline V lookup: CDR1 SGHTA, CDR2 FQGNSA. V was clipped by 5 bases and J by 0 bases; unmatched bases: 3. This CDR3 region has 16 residues.

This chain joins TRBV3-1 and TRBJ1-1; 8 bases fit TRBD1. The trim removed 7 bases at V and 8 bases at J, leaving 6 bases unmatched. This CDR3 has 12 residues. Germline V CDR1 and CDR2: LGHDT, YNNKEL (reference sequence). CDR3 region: CASTIQGEEAFF. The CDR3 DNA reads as TGTGCCAGCACCATACAGGGGGAGGAAGCTTTCTTT.

CDR3 residues: CASRETGEVGYTF. CDR3 DNA: TGTGCCAGCAGAGAGACAGGGGAGGTCGGCTACACCTTC. This rearrangement joins TRBV2 to TRBJ1-2; 8 bases map to TRBD1. J gave up 8 bases and V 6 bases, and 8 bases lay outside the gene matches. CDR3 size: 13 residues. Looked up from germline, CDR1 is SNHLY and CDR2 is FYNNEI.

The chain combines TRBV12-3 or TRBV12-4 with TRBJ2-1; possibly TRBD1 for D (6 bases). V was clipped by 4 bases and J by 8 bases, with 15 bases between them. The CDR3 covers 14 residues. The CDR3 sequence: CASSSGVQIHEQFF. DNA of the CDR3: TGTGCCAGCAGTTCAGGGGTACAGATTCATGAGCAGTTCTTC.

CDR3 sequence reads: CASRSGGGYGYTF. In DNA form, the CDR3 reads TGCGCCAGCAGATCCGGAGGCGGCTATGGCTACACCTTC. V and J are TRBV5-1 and TRBJ1-2; no reliable D call. CDR1 and CDR2 from the germline V gene are SGHRS and YFSETQ. The V and J ends lost 5 bases and 4 bases respectively, with 12 bases between them. There are 13 residues in the CDR3.

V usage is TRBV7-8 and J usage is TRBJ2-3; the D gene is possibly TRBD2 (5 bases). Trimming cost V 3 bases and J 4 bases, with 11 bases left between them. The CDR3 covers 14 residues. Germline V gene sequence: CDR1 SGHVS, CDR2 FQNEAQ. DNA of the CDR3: TGTGCCAGCAGCTTCCTCACTAGTGCAGATACGCAGTATTTT. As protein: CASSFLTSADTQYF.

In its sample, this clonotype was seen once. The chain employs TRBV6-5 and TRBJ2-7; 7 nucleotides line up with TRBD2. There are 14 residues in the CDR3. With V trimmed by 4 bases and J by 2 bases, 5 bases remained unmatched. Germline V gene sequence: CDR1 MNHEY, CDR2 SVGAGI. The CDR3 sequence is CASSLASGPYEQYF. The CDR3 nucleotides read TGTGCCAGCAGTTTGGCTAGCGGACCCTACGAGCAGTACTTC.

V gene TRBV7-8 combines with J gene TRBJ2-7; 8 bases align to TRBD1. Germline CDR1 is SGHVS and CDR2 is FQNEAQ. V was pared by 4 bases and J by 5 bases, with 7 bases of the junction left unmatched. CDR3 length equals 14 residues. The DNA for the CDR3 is TGTGCCAGCAGCTGGACAGGGCAGAGCGACGAGCAGTACTTC. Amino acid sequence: CASSWTGQSDEQYF.

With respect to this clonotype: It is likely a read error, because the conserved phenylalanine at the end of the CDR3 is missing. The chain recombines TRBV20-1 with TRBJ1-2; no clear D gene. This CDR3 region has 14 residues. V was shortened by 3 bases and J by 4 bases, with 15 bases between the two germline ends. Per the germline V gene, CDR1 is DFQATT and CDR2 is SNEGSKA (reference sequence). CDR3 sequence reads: CSARDGSLFYGYTL. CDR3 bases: TGCAGTGCTAGGGACGGATCCCTTTTCTATGGCTACACCCTC.

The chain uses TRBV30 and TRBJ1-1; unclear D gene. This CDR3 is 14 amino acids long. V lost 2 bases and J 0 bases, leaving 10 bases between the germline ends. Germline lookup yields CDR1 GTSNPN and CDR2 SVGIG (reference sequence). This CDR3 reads CAWSTKQMNTEAFF. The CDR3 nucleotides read TGTGCCTGGAGTACAAAACAGATGAACACTGAAGCTTTCTTT.